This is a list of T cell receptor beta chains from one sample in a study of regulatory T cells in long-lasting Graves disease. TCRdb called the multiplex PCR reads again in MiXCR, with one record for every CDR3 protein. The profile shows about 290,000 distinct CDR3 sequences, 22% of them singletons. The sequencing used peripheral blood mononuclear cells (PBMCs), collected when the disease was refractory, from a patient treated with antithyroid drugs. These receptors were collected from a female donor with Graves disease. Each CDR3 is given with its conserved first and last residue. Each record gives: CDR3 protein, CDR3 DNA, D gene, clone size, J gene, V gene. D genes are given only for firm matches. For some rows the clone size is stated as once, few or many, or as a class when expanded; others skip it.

CDR3: CSARAEGSGVETQYF
DNA: TGCAGTGCTAGAGCCGAGGGGTCAGGTGTTGAGACCCAGTACTTC
D: NA
size: many
J: TRBJ2-5
V: TRBV20-1

CDR3: CASSQGQLNEKLFF
DNA: TGTGCCAGCAGCCAGGGACAGTTGAATGAAAAACTGTTTTTT
D: TRBD1
size: many
J: TRBJ1-4
V: TRBV12-3/TRBV12-4

CDR3: CASSQWTSGRKGATGELFF
DNA: TGTGCCAGCAGCCAGTGGACTAGCGGGAGGAAGGGGGCCACCGGGGAGCTGTTTTTT
D: TRBD2
size: NA
J: TRBJ2-2
V: TRBV7-8

CDR3: CATSRDLDPYYEQYF
DNA: TGTGCCACCAGCAGAGATCTGGACCCATACTACGAGCAGTACTTC
D: NA
size: many
J: TRBJ2-7
V: TRBV15

CDR3: CASSEWREKLFF
DNA: TGTGCCAGCAGTGAATGGCGGGAAAAACTGTTTTTT
D: NA
size: many
J: TRBJ1-4
V: TRBV2

CDR3: CASSRMDTLSYEQYF
DNA: TGTGCCAGCAGTAGAATGGACACGTTGTCCTACGAGCAGTACTTC
D: NA
size: many
J: TRBJ2-7
V: TRBV12-3/TRBV12-4

CDR3: CATRQDLAYRNTEAFF
DNA: TGCGCCACCCGACAGGACCTCGCTTATAGGAACACTGAAGCTTTCTTT
D: NA
size: NA
J: TRBJ1-1
V: TRBV10-2

CDR3: CASSYSAGLNYGYTF
DNA: TGTGCCAGCAGTTACTCGGCCGGGCTCAACTATGGCTACACCTTC
D: NA
size: many
J: TRBJ1-2
V: TRBV6-5

CDR3: CASSYSTTDNTGELFF
DNA: TGTGCCAGCAGTTACTCGACCACGGACAACACCGGGGAGCTGTTTTTT
D: NA
size: NA
J: TRBJ2-2
V: TRBV6-2/TRBV6-3

CDR3: CASSGLAAPDTQYF
DNA: TGTGCCAGCAGTGGACTAGCAGCCCCAGATACGCAGTATTTT
D: TRBD2
size: NA
J: TRBJ2-3
V: TRBV6-4

CDR3: CASSPGTGRNEKLFF
DNA: TGTGCCAGCAGCCCCGGGACAGGGAGGAATGAAAAACTGTTTTTT
D: TRBD1
size: many
J: TRBJ1-4
V: TRBV5-1

CDR3: CASSYTNQPQHF
DNA: TGTGCCAGCAGTTATACCAATCAGCCCCAGCATTTT
D: NA
size: few
J: TRBJ1-5
V: TRBV6-2/TRBV6-3

CDR3: CASSDGQGWGEQYF
DNA: TGTGCCAGCAGTGACGGACAGGGCTGGGGCGAGCAGTACTTC
D: TRBD1
size: NA
J: TRBJ2-7
V: TRBV6-1

CDR3: CSGDVDSYEQYF
DNA: TGCAGTGGAGACGTCGACTCCTACGAGCAGTACTTC
D: NA
size: NA
J: TRBJ2-7
V: TRBV20-1

CDR3: CSATQAGIQETQYF
DNA: TGCAGTGCCACGCAGGCAGGAATCCAAGAGACCCAGTACTTC
D: NA
size: NA
J: TRBJ2-5
V: TRBV20-1

CDR3: CALRAPAWETQYF
DNA: TGTGCCCTACGGGCCCCGGCGTGGGAGACCCAGTACTTC
D: NA
size: few
J: TRBJ2-5
V: TRBV30

CDR3: CASRDVSSYEQYF
DNA: TGTGCTAGCAGGGACGTAAGCTCCTACGAGCAGTACTTC
D: NA
size: many
J: TRBJ2-7
V: TRBV28

CDR3: CAISESGDQPQHF
DNA: TGTGCCATCAGTGAATCAGGAGATCAGCCCCAGCATTTT
D: NA
size: few
J: TRBJ1-5
V: TRBV10-3

CDR3: CASTPGTTTYEQYF
DNA: TGCGCCAGCACCCCCGGGACTACCACCTACGAGCAGTACTTC
D: TRBD2
size: NA
J: TRBJ2-7
V: TRBV10-2

CDR3: CASSEAILAGNSYEQYF
DNA: TGCGCCAGCAGTGAGGCCATTCTAGCGGGGAACTCCTACGAGCAGTACTTC
D: TRBD2
size: few
J: TRBJ2-7
V: TRBV10-2

CDR3: CASSQDRQETSNYGYTF
DNA: TGCGCCAGCAGCCAAGATCGACAGGAGACTTCTAACTATGGCTACACCTTC
D: NA
size: few
J: TRBJ1-2
V: TRBV4-3

CDR3: CASSLSPGTNYGYTF
DNA: TGCGCCAGCAGCTTAAGCCCCGGAACTAACTATGGCTACACCTTC
D: NA
size: many
J: TRBJ1-2
V: TRBV5-1

CDR3: CATSRELSSNQETQYF
DNA: TGTGCCACCAGCAGAGAACTCTCGAGCAACCAAGAGACCCAGTACTTC
D: NA
size: NA
J: TRBJ2-5
V: TRBV15

CDR3: CASSWRGSGANVLTF
DNA: TGTGCCAGCAGTTGGAGGGGCTCTGGGGCCAACGTCCTGACTTTC
D: NA
size: NA
J: TRBJ2-6
V: TRBV27

CDR3: CASSFHGGYEQYF
DNA: TGTGCCAGCAGTTTCCACGGGGGATACGAGCAGTACTTC
D: NA
size: NA
J: TRBJ2-7
V: TRBV28

CDR3: CASSLTGGAQYF
DNA: TGTGCCAGCAGCTTAACGGGTGGGGCCCAGTACTTC
D: NA
size: NA
J: TRBJ2-5
V: TRBV7-3

CDR3: CASSQRSGITGELFF
DNA: TGTGCCAGCAGCCAAAGATCGGGAATAACCGGGGAGCTGTTTTTT
D: NA
size: few
J: TRBJ2-2
V: TRBV3-1

CDR3: CASKTTGDNSPLHF
DNA: TGTGCCAGCAAAACGACAGGTGATAATTCACCCCTCCACTTT
D: NA
size: few
J: TRBJ1-6
V: TRBV12-3/TRBV12-4

CDR3: CASSTGLAGGSGNIQYF
DNA: TGTGCCAGCAGCACCGGACTAGCGGGAGGATCGGGAAACATTCAGTACTTC
D: TRBD2
size: NA
J: TRBJ2-4
V: TRBV5-4

CDR3: CASSPVLAKNIQYF
DNA: TGTGCCAGCAGCCCGGTTCTAGCCAAAAACATTCAGTACTTC
D: NA
size: once
J: TRBJ2-4
V: TRBV6-4

CDR3: CASSSIAVSYEQYF
DNA: TGTGCCAGCAGTTCAATCGCGGTTTCCTACGAGCAGTACTTC
D: NA
size: many
J: TRBJ2-7
V: TRBV2

CDR3: CATTPEELPFSGANVLTF
DNA: TGTGCCACCACACCCGAGGAGTTACCATTCTCTGGGGCCAACGTCCTGACTTTC
D: NA
size: NA
J: TRBJ2-6
V: TRBV12-3/TRBV12-4

CDR3: CASSQEATGTGANYGYTF
DNA: TGCGCCAGCAGCCAAGAAGCGACAGGGACGGGAGCTAACTATGGCTACACCTTC
D: TRBD1
size: NA
J: TRBJ1-2
V: TRBV4-1

CDR3: CASSKDPGQGSNQPQHF
DNA: TGTGCCAGCAGTAAAGATCCGGGACAGGGGAGCAATCAGCCCCAGCATTTT
D: TRBD1
size: NA
J: TRBJ1-5
V: TRBV6-1

CDR3: CSARGLTSGSQETQYF
DNA: TGCAGTGCTAGAGGTCTGACTAGCGGTTCTCAAGAGACCCAGTACTTC
D: TRBD2
size: many
J: TRBJ2-5
V: TRBV20-1

CDR3: CAWKAGGNQPQHF
DNA: TGTGCCTGGAAAGCGGGGGGCAATCAGCCCCAGCATTTT
D: NA
size: NA
J: TRBJ1-5
V: TRBV30

CDR3: CASSFLPEGAEQYF
DNA: TGTGCCAGCAGCTTCTTGCCTGAGGGTGCGGAGCAGTACTTC
D: NA
size: many
J: TRBJ2-7
V: TRBV27

CDR3: CASSQSGGPGNTIYF
DNA: TGTGCCAGCAGCCAGTCCGGGGGGCCTGGAAACACCATATATTTT
D: NA
size: NA
J: TRBJ1-3
V: TRBV4-2

CDR3: CASSFYEGAQPQHF
DNA: TGTGCCAGCAGCTTTTACGAGGGGGCTCAGCCCCAGCATTTT
D: TRBD1
size: many
J: TRBJ1-5
V: TRBV7-2

CDR3: CAISLGRGENTEAFF
DNA: TGTGCCATCAGTTTGGGCAGGGGGGAAAACACTGAAGCTTTCTTT
D: TRBD1
size: many
J: TRBJ1-1
V: TRBV10-3

CDR3: CSAVRTGSSDEQYF
DNA: TGCAGTGCGGTGCGGACTGGGTCGTCCGACGAGCAGTACTTC
D: NA
size: few
J: TRBJ2-7
V: TRBV20-1

CDR3: CASSPPGPYEQYF
DNA: TGTGCCAGCAGCCCGCCGGGCCCCTACGAGCAGTACTTC
D: NA
size: many
J: TRBJ2-7
V: TRBV11-2

CDR3: CASSQVGVSPYPRTYEQYF
DNA: TGCGCCAGCAGCCAAGTAGGGGTAAGTCCCTACCCAAGAACCTACGAGCAGTACTTC
D: NA
size: NA
J: TRBJ2-7
V: TRBV4-1

CDR3: CATSDPNQGERQPQHF
DNA: TGTGCCACCAGTGATCCAAATCAGGGGGAGCGTCAGCCCCAGCATTTT
D: TRBD1
size: few
J: TRBJ1-5
V: TRBV24-1

CDR3: CASTAYSREGSEQYF
DNA: TGTGCCAGCACCGCGTACAGTAGGGAGGGTAGCGAGCAGTACTTC
D: TRBD2
size: many
J: TRBJ2-7
V: TRBV2

CDR3: CASSRRGYQPQHF
DNA: TGTGCCAGCAGCCGTCGGGGCTATCAGCCCCAGCATTTT
D: NA
size: NA
J: TRBJ1-5
V: TRBV7-2

CDR3: CAINRDRGEKLFF
DNA: TGTGCCATCAACCGGGACAGGGGTGAAAAACTGTTTTTT
D: TRBD1
size: many
J: TRBJ1-4
V: TRBV12-3/TRBV12-4

CDR3: CARGTGGGRASSHSGANVLTF
DNA: TGTGCCAGGGGAACAGGGGGCGGTCGGGCTAGCTCCCACTCTGGGGCCAACGTCCTGACTTTC
D: TRBD1
size: once
J: TRBJ2-6
V: TRBV19

CDR3: CSARRQNQETQYF
DNA: TGCAGTGCTCGAAGACAGAACCAAGAGACCCAGTACTTC
D: NA
size: NA
J: TRBJ2-5
V: TRBV20-1

CDR3: CASSLGGVTEQYF
DNA: TGTGCCAGCAGCTTAGGTGGAGTTACGGAGCAGTACTTC
D: NA
size: NA
J: TRBJ2-7
V: TRBV7-9

CDR3: CASRLDSSGNQPQHF
DNA: TGTGCCAGTAGGTTAGACTCCTCGGGCAATCAGCCCCAGCATTTT
D: NA
size: NA
J: TRBJ1-5
V: TRBV19

CDR3: CASSQDSSRETQYF
DNA: TGTGCCAGCAGCCAAGATTCCAGTCGGGAGACCCAGTACTTC
D: NA
size: few
J: TRBJ2-5
V: TRBV3-1

CDR3: CASRDPGERTLDYEQYF
DNA: TGTGCCAGCAGGGACCCGGGGGAGAGAACCCTCGACTACGAGCAGTACTTC
D: NA
size: NA
J: TRBJ2-7
V: TRBV6-1

CDR3: CAGGEAGANVLTF
DNA: TGTGCCGGGGGTGAAGCAGGGGCCAACGTCCTGACTTTC
D: NA
size: few
J: TRBJ2-6
V: TRBV7-2

CDR3: CASSYLFPGQQPQHF
DNA: TGTGCCAGCAGTTACTTGTTCCCAGGGCAGCAGCCCCAGCATTTT
D: NA
size: once
J: TRBJ1-5
V: TRBV6-9